This entry concerns a single T cell receptor (beta chain). At one of its ends the junction is not consistent with the germline gene, which may arise from a read error. Other DNA sequences within the sample encode an identical CDR3. TCRdb's copy holds only in-frame clones and misses some; the assay was immunoSEQ multiplex PCR. The sample includes 170,000 or so clones, around nine tenths of them seen just once. The CDR3 consists of 12 residues. Germline V gene data show CDR1 as SEHNR and CDR2 as FQNEAQ (reference sequence). The data originate from a study of T cell responses to AZD1222 COVID-19 vaccine.

The V and J genes are TRBV7-9 and TRBJ1-1; D call uncertain. Sequences were derived from peripheral blood, sampled on day 0 of AZD1222 vaccination. The origin of this receptor is an adult in good health. The CDR3 is CASSLVNTEAFF. The CDR3 bases are TGTGCCAGCAGTTTAGTTAACACTGAAGCTTTCTTT.